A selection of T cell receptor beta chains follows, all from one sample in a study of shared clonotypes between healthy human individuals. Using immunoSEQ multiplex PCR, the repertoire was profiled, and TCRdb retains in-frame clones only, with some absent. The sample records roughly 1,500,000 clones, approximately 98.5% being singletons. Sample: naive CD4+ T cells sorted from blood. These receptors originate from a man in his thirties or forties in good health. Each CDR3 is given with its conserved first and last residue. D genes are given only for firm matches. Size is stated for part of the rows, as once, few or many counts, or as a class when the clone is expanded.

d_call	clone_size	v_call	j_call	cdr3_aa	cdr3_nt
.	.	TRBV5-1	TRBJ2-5	CASSLAGTGKETQYF	TGCGCCAGCAGCTTGGCCGGTACAGGGAAAGAGACCCAGTACTTC
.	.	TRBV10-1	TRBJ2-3	CASSDATGIRTDTQYF	TGCGCCAGCAGTGATGCCACCGGGATCCGCACAGATACGCAGTATTTT
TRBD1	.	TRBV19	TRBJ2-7	CASSAVDRRYEQYF	TGTGCCAGTAGTGCCGTGGACAGGAGATACGAGCAGTACTTC
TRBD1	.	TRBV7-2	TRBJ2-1	CASSSPSGTGEFNEQFF	TGTGCCAGCAGCTCTCCTTCCGGGACAGGGGAATTCAATGAGCAGTTCTTC
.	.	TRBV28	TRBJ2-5	CASRAGVQETQYF	TGTGCCAGCAGGGCAGGGGTACAAGAGACCCAGTACTTC
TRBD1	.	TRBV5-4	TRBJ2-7	CASSSKNRGSYEQYF	TGTGCCAGCAGCTCGAAAAACAGGGGCAGCTACGAGCAGTACTTC
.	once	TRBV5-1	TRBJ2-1	CASSLSGGSNEQFF	TGCGCCAGCAGCTTATCTGGGGGAAGCAATGAGCAGTTCTTC
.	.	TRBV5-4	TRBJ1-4	CASSSHREGEKLFF	TGTGCCAGCAGCTCCCACAGGGAGGGTGAAAAACTGTTTTTT
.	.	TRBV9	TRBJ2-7	CASSVAPPYEQYF	TGTGCCAGCAGCGTAGCTCCACCCTACGAGCAGTACTTC
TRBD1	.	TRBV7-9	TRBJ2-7	CASSSHGQGSYEQYF	TGTGCCAGCAGCTCCCACGGACAGGGATCTTACGAGCAGTACTTC
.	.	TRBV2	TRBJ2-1	CASRAYNEQFF	TGTGCCAGCCGGGCTTACAATGAGCAGTTCTTC
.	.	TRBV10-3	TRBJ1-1	CAIKPAVVGTEAFF	TGTGCCATCAAGCCGGCTGTGGTCGGCACTGAAGCTTTCTTT